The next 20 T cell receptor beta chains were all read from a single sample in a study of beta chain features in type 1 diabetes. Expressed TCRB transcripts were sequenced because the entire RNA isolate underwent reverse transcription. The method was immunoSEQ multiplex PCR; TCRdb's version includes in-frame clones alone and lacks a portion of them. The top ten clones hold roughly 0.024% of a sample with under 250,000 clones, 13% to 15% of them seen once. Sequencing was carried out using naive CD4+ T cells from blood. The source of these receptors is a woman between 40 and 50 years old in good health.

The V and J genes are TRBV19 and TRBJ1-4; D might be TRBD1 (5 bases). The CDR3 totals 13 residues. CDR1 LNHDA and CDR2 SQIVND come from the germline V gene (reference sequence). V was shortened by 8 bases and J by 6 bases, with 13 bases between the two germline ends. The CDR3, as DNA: TGTGCCAGTTGTGGGGCGCGGTATGAAAAACTGTTTTTT. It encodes CASCGARYEKLFF.

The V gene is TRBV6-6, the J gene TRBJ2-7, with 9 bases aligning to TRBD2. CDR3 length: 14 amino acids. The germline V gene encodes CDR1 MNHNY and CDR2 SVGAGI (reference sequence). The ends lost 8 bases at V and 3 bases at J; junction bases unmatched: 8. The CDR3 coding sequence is TGTGCCAGCGTCAGAAGCGGGGGGCTCTACGAGCAGTACTTC. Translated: CASVRSGGLYEQYF.

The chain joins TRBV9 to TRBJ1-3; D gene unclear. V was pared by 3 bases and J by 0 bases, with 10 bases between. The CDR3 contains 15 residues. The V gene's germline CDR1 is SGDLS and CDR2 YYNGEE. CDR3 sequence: CASSGDPSSGNTIYF. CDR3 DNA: TGTGCCAGCAGCGGCGATCCCTCCTCTGGAAACACCATATATTTT.

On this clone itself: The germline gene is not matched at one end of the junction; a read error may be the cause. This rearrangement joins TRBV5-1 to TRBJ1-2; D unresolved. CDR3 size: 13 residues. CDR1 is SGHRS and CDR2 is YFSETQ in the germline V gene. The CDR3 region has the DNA TGCGCCAGCAGCTGGGAAAACACCGGGAGAGCTTGGTTC. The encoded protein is CASSWENTGRAWF.

CDR3 bases: TGTGCCAGCAGCCAAGGACCGGGACTTTACAATGAGCAGTTCTTC. Translated: CASSQGPGLYNEQFF. This chain connects TRBV4-2 to TRBJ2-1; weak D call: TRBD2 (6 bases). CDR1 is LGHNA and CDR2 is YNFKEQ in the germline V gene. Trimming shortened V by 1 base and J by 4 bases, and 11 bases separated the two germline ends. The CDR3 sequence is 15 residues long.

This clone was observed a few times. CDR3 sequence reads: CASSWTGFTGELFF. CDR3 DNA sequence: TGCGCCAGCAGCTGGACAGGGTTCACCGGGGAGCTGTTTTTT. This chain uses TRBV5-1 with TRBJ2-2; 8 bases line up with TRBD1. Germline V gene data show CDR1 as SGHRS and CDR2 as YFSETQ. J was trimmed by 4 bases and V by 3 bases; bases with no gene match: 2. The CDR3 contains 14 residues.

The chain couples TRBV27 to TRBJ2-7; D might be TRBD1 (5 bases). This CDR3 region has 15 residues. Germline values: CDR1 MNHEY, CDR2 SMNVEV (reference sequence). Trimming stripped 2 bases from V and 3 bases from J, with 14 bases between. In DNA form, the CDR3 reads TGTGCCAGCAGTTTAGTAGCTGGACAAGTCTACGAGCAGTACTTC. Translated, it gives CASSLVAGQVYEQYF.

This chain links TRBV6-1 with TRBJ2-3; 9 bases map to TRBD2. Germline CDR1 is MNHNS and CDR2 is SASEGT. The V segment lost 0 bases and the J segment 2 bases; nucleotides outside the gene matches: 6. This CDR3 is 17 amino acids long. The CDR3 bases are TGTGCCAGCAGTGAAGCTCCCCTAGCGGGGAACACAGATACGCAGTATTTT. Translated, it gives CASSEAPLAGNTDTQYF.

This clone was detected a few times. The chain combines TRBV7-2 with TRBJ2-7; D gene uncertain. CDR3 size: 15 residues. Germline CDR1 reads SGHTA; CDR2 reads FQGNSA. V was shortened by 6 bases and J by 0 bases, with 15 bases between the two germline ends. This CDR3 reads CASSSLFGLSYEQYF. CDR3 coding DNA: TGTGCCAGCAGTTCCCTATTCGGTCTCTCCTACGAGCAGTACTTC.

This chain's CDR3 is CASSFQVGGGLDTQYF. CDR3 sequence (DNA): TGTGCCAGCAGCTTCCAGGTTGGGGGGGGACTAGATACGCAGTATTTT. V usage is TRBV7-2 and J usage is TRBJ2-3; 7 nucleotides line up with TRBD2. The CDR3 length is 16 residues. Germline V gives CDR1 SGHTA, CDR2 FQGNSA. V was clipped by 3 bases and J by 5 bases; unmatched bases: 11. The full variable domain, rest sourced from reference TRBV7-2 and TRBJ2-3, is GAGVSQSPSNKVTEKGKDVELRCDPISGHTALYWYRQSLGQGLEFLIYFQGNSAPDKSGLPSDRFSAERTGGSVSTLTIQRTQQEDSAVYLCASSFQVGGGLDTQYFGPGTRLTVL.

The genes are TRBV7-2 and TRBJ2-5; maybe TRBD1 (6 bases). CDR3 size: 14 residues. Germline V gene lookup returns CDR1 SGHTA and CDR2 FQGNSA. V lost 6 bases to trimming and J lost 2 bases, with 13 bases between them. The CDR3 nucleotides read TGTGCCAGCAGTCCGGACAGACGTCAAGAGACCCAGTACTTC. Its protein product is CASSPDRRQETQYF.

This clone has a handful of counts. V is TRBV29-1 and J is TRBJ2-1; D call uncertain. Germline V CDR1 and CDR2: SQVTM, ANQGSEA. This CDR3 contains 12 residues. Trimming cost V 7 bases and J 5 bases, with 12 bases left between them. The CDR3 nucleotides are TGCAGCGCCCGAGGAGCTAACAATGAGCAGTTCTTC. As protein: CSARGANNEQFF.

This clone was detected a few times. CDR3: CASSYSGQGATEAFF. The CDR3 nucleotides are TGTGCCAGCAGTTACTCAGGACAGGGCGCCACTGAAGCTTTCTTT. The chain carries TRBV6-5 and TRBJ1-1; 8 bases align to TRBD1. With 0 bases clipped from V and 4 bases from J, the junction kept 4 bases outside the gene matches. CDR3 length: 15 amino acids. Germline CDR1 and CDR2: MNHEY and SVGAGI.

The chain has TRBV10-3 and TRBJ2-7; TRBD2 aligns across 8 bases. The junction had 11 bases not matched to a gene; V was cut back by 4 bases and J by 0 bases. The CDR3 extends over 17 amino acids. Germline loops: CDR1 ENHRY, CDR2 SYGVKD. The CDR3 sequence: CAISAPAGGPSSYEQYF. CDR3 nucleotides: TGTGCCATCAGTGCCCCGGCGGGGGGCCCGAGCTCCTACGAGCAGTACTTC.

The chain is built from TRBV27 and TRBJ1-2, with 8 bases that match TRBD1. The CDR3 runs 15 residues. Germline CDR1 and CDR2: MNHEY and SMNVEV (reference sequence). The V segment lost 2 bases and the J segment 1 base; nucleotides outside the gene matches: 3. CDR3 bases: TGTGCCAGCAGTTTAACCGGACAGGGTAACTATGGCTACACCTTC. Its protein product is CASSLTGQGNYGYTF.

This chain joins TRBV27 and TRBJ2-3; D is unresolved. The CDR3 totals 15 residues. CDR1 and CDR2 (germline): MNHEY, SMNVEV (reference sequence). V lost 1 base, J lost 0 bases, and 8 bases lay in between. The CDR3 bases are TGTGCCAGCAGTTTATACGAGGCTAGCACAGATACGCAGTATTTT. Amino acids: CASSLYEASTDTQYF.

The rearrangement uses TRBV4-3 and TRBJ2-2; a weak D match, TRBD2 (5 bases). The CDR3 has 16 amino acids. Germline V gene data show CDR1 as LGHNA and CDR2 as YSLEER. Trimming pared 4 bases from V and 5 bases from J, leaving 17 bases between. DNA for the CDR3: TGCGCCAGCAGCCCCCGAGGGTCCGTCGGGACCGGGGAGCTGTTTTTT. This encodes CASSPRGSVGTGELFF.

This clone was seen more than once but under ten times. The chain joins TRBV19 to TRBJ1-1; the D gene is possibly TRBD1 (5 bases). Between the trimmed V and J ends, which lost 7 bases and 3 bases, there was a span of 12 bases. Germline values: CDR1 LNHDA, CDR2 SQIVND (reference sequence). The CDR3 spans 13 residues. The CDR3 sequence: CASKARAYTEAFF. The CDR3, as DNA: TGTGCCAGTAAAGCCAGGGCTTACACTGAAGCTTTCTTT.

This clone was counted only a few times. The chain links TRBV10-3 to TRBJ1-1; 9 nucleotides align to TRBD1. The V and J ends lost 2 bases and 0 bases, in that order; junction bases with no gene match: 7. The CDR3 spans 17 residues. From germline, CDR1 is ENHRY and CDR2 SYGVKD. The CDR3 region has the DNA TGTGCCATCAGTGAGACCGGGACAGGGCGAATGAACACTGAAGCTTTCTTT. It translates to CAISETGTGRMNTEAFF.

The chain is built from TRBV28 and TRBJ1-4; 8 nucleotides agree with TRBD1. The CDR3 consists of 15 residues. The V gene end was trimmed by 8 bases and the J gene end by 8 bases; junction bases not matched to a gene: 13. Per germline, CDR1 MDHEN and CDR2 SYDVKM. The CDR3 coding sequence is TGTGCCAGCCGGGACAGGTTTGGAGTAAGGGAAAAACTGTTTTTT. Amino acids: CASRDRFGVREKLFF.